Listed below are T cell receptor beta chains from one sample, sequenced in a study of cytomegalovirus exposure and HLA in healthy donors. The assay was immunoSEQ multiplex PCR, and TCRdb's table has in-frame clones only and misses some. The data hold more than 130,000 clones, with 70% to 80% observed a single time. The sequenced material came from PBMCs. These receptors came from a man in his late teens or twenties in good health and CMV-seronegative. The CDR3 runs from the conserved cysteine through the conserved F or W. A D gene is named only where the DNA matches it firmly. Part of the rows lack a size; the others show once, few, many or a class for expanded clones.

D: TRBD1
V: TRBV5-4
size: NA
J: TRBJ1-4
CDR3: CASSLGRDRATNEKLFF
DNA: TGTGCCAGCAGCTTGGGGCGGGACAGAGCAACTAATGAAAAACTGTTTTTT

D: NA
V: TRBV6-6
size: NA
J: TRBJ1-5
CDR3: CASSYHAQGDQPQHF
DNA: TGTGCCAGCAGTTACCACGCCCAGGGTGATCAGCCCCAGCATTTT

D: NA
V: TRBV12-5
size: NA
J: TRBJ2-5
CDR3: CASGLVVRDQETQYF
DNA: TGTGCTAGTGGTTTGGTAGTCAGGGACCAAGAGACCCAGTACTTC

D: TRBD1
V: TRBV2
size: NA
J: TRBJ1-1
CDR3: CATETGGWDTEAFF
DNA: TGTGCCACGGAAACAGGGGGTTGGGACACTGAAGCTTTCTTT

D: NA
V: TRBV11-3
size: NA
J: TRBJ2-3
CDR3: CASSSRGTSTDTQYF
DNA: TGTGCCAGCAGCTCCAGGGGGACTAGCACAGATACGCAGTATTTT

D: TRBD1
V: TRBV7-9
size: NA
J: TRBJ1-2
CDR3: CASSLDRVNYGYTF
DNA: TGTGCCAGCAGCTTGGACAGGGTTAACTATGGCTACACCTTC

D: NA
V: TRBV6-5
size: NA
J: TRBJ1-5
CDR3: CASRRDKGQPQHF
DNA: TGTGCCAGCCGCAGGGACAAGGGTCAGCCCCAGCATTTT

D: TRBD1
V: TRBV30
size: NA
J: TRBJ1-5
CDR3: CAWRAGTGGWRSNQPQHF
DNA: TGTGCCTGGAGGGCCGGGACAGGGGGCTGGAGGAGCAATCAGCCCCAGCATTTT

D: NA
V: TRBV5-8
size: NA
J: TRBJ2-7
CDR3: CASSTPGVYDEQYF
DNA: TGTGCCAGCAGCACCCCAGGGGTGTACGACGAGCAGTACTTC

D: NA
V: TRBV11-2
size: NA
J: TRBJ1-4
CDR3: CASSLTRATNEKLFF
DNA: TGTGCCAGCAGCCTAACCAGGGCAACTAATGAAAAACTGTTTTTT

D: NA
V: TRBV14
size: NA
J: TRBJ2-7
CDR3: CASSQSSPYEQYF
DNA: TGTGCCAGCAGCCAATCTAGCCCCTACGAGCAGTACTTC

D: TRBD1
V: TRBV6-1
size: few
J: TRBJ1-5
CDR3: CASSVDRAGSGVSNQPQHF
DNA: TGTGCCAGCAGTGTAGACAGGGCGGGCTCTGGTGTAAGCAATCAGCCCCAGCATTTT

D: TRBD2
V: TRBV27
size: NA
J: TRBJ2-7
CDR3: CASSHGEGEQYF
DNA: TGTGCCAGCAGCCACGGGGAGGGGGAGCAGTACTTC

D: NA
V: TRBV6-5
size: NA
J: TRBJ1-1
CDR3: CASSYLTGRNTEAFF
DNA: TGTGCCAGCAGTTATCTTACAGGGAGGAACACTGAAGCTTTCTTT

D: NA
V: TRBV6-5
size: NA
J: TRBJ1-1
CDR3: CASSLGGGVSTEAFF
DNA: TGTGCCAGCAGTTTGGGGGGGGGAGTTTCGACTGAAGCTTTCTTT

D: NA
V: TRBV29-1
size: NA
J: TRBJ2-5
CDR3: CSVEVQDQETQYF
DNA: TGCAGCGTTGAAGTCCAGGACCAAGAGACCCAGTACTTC

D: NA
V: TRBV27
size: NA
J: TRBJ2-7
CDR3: CASSSAGWTDEQYF
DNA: TGTGCCAGCAGTTCCGCGGGTTGGACTGACGAGCAGTACTTC

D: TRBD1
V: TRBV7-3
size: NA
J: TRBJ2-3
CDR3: CASSLGDRGGTDTQYF
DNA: TGTGCCAGCAGCTTAGGCGACAGGGGAGGAACAGATACGCAGTATTTT

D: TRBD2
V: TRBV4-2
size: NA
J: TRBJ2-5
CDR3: CASSQVTSGARQETQYF
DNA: TGTGCCAGCAGCCAAGTGACTAGCGGGGCGCGGCAAGAGACCCAGTACTTC

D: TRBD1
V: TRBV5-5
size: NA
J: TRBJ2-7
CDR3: CASSLDRGVSYEQYF
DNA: TGTGCCAGCAGCCTGGACAGGGGTGTAAGCTACGAGCAGTACTTC

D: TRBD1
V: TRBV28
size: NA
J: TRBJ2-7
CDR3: CASSGQGVPSYEQYF
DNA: TGTGCCAGCAGTGGACAGGGGGTCCCCTCCTACGAGCAGTACTTC

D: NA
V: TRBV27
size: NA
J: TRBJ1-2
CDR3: CASSLSPGWENYGYTF
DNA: TGTGCCAGCAGTTTATCCCCCGGCTGGGAGAACTATGGCTACACCTTC

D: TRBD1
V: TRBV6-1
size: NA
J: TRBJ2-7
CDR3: CASKGQGVEQYF
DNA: TGTGCCAGCAAGGGACAGGGAGTCGAGCAGTACTTC

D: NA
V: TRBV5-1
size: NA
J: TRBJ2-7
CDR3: CASSPLGYEQYF
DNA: TGCGCCAGCAGTCCACTTGGCTACGAGCAGTACTTC

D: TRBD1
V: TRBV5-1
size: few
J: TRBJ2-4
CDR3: CASSLAQGANIQYF
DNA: TGCGCCAGCAGCTTGGCGCAGGGGGCCAACATTCAGTACTTC

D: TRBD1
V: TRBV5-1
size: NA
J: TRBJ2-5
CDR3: CASSSGTGTSETQYF
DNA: TGCGCCAGCAGCTCCGGGACAGGGACGTCTGAGACCCAGTACTTC

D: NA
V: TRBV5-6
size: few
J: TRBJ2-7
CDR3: CASSRGGSYEQYF
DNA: TGTGCCAGCAGCCGAGGGGGCTCCTACGAGCAGTACTTC

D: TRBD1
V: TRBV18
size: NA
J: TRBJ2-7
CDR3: CASSLWEGTGTYEQYF
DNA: TGTGCCAGCTCACTTTGGGAGGGGACAGGGACCTACGAGCAGTACTTC

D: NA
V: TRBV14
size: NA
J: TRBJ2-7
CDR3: CASSPPGYEQYF
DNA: TGTGCCAGCAGCCCCCCCGGCTACGAGCAGTACTTC

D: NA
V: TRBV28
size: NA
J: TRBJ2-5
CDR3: CASSFGLRRQYF
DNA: TGTGCCAGCAGTTTCGGGCTAAGGAGGCAGTACTTC

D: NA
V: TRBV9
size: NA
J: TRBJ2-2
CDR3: CASSDGGLNTGELFF
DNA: TGTGCCAGCAGCGATGGGGGCCTGAACACCGGGGAGCTGTTTTTT